This TCR beta chain is drawn from a study of blood T cell repertoires in COVID-19. Looking at the study overall: The origin of the acute and convalescent COVID-19 samples was the United States, Italy and Spain.

This CDR3 has 15 amino acids. V was clipped by 5 bases and J by 6 bases; unmatched bases: 10. CDR1 GTSNPN and CDR2 SVGIG come from the germline V gene (reference sequence). Assay: immunoSEQ multiplex PCR; the TCRdb copy retains only in-frame clones and omits some. This sample has about 130,000 clones, with around 74% found just once. V and J are TRBV30 and TRBJ2-2; 9 bases are shared with TRBD2. The receptor was isolated from a man aged 55 to 70 with acute or convalescent COVID-19. Sequencing was done on a sample of peripheral blood. CDR3 loop: CAWDWGGRVSGELFF. CDR3 nucleotide sequence: TGTGCCTGGGACTGGGGCGGGAGGGTGTCCGGGGAGCTGTTTTTT.